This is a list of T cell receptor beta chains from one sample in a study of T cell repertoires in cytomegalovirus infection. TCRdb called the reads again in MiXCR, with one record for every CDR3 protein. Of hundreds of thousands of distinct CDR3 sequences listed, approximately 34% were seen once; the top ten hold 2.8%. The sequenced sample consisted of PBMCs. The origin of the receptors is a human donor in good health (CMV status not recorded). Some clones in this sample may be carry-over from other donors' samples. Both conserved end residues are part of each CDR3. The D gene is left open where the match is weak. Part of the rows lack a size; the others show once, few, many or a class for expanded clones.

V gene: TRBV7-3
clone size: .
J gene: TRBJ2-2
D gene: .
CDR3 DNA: TGTGCCAGCAGCCCCCAAGCGACGAACACCGGGGAGCTGTTTTTT
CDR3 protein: CASSPQATNTGELFF

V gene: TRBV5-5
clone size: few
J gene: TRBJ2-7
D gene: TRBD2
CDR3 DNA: TGTGCCAGCAGCTCCGGGAGGGCCTCTTACGAGCAGTACTTC
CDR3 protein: CASSSGRASYEQYF

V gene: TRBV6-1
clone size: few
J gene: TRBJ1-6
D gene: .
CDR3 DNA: TGTGCCAGCAGTGAAGTCGAAGGGGGATATTCACCCCTCCACTTT
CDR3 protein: CASSEVEGGYSPLHF

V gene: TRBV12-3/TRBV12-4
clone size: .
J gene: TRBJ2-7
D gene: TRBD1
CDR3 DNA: TGTGCCAGCAGTTCTGATACAGGGGAATACGAGCAGTACTTC
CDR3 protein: CASSSDTGEYEQYF

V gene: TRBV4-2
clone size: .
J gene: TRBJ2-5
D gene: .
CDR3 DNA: TGTGCCAGCAGCCAAGATCAGCGCGGAGAGACCCAGTACTTC
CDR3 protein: CASSQDQRGETQYF

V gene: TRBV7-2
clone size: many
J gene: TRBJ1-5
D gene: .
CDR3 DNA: TGTGCCAGCAGTACCCGAGCTTTCAATCAGCCCCAGCATTTT
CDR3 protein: CASSTRAFNQPQHF

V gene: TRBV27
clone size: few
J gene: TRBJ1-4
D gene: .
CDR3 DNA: TGTGCCAGCAGTTTGGTCCGATCTAATGAAAAACTGTTTTTT
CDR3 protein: CASSLVRSNEKLFF

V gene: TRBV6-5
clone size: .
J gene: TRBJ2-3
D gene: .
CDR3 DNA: TGTGCCAGCAGATCAGTGGGGGGGCGCGCAGATACGCAGTATTTT
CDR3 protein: CASRSVGGRADTQYF

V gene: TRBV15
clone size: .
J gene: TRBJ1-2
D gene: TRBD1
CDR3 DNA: TGTGCCACCAGCAGAGAGAATAACAGGGGACTCTATGGCTACACCTTC
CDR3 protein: CATSRENNRGLYGYTF

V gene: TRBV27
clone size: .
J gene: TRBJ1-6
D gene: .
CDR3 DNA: TGTGCCAGCAGTTTATCCCGGGGGCTAAATTCACCCCTCCACTTT
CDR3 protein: CASSLSRGLNSPLHF

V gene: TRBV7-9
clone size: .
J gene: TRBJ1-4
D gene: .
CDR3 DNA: TGTGCCAGCAGCCTTCAGGGGTTTGCTAATGAAAAACTGTTTTTT
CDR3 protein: CASSLQGFANEKLFF